The next 26 T cell receptor delta chains were all read from a single sample in a study of Vδ1+ human thymocytes. Points from the study as a whole: Highly polyclonal TRG and TRD repertoires with Gaussian CDR3 length distributions appeared in thymus.

These receptors lack a known antigen. Sequences come from RNA converted to cDNA by reverse transcription. Pooled V-gene forward primers with one constant-region reverse primer generated the CDR3 amplicons by multiplex PCR. TCRdb re-identified clones in the multiplex PCR reads via CATT. Counted here are under 25,000 delta-chain clones, 25% to 30% occurring once; the ten biggest clones make up about 1.4%. Sequenced material: Vdelta1+ gamma-delta thymocytes from the thymus. The subset: FACS-sorted CD3+ TCRalphabeta- TCRVdelta1+ TCRVdelta2- thymocytes. These receptors were obtained from a boy under two years old who had congenital heart surgery.

This clone appeared a few times. This chain joins TRDV1 and TRDJ2; no reliable D call. The CDR3 runs 19 residues. Germline V gene sequence: CDR1 TSWWSYY, CDR2 QGS. V dropped 1 base and J dropped 0 bases, with 18 bases sitting between them. CDR3 nucleotide sequence: TGTGCTCTTGGGGAACACAGGCGTCCCAACTACGCTTTGACAGCACAACTCTTCTTT. Its protein is CALGEHRRPNYALTAQLFF.

This clone was picked up a small number of times. V gene TRDV1 combines with J gene TRDJ1; possible D gene TRDD3, 5 bases. V was clipped by 3 bases and J by 0 bases, with 20 bases between them. Germline V CDR1 and CDR2: TSWWSYY, QGS. The CDR3 has 18 residues. CDR3: CALGDRAPGGPYTDKLIF. The CDR3, as DNA: TGTGCTCTTGGGGACCGAGCCCCCGGGGGTCCGTACACCGATAAACTCATCTTT.

The chain has TRDV1 and TRDJ1, with 8 bases that match TRDD3. The CDR3 runs to 21 residues. V lost 2 bases and J lost 2; bases outside the gene matches: 22. Germline V gives CDR1 TSWWSYY, CDR2 QGS. The chain's CDR3 is CALGEGGLRIVLGVQTDKLIF. CDR3 DNA: TGTGCTCTTGGGGAAGGGGGCCTTCGGATTGTACTGGGGGTCCAGACCGATAAACTCATCTTT.

As for this clone: A much larger clone differs by one base, so this may be a read error. The rearrangement joins TRDV2 to TRDJ1, with TRDD3 as a possible D gene (6 bases). Germline CDR1 is GEAIGNYY and CDR2 is EKD. The CDR3 sequence is 17 residues long. V was clipped by 0 bases and J by 2 bases, with 18 bases between them. CDR3 nucleotide sequence: TGTGCCTGTGACACCGGGTTGGGGGGGCCACCAACCGATAAACTCATCTTT. Translated, it gives CACDTGLGGPPTDKLIF.

By share of the sample, this clone is medium-sized. The same CDR3 is also encoded by other DNA sequences in this sample. The chain has TRDV1 and TRDJ1; 9 bases fit TRDD3. V lost 4 bases and J lost 0; bases outside the gene matches: 9. Per the germline V gene, CDR1 is TSWWSYY and CDR2 is QGS. The length of the CDR3 is 17 residues. Here the CDR3 reads CALGVSVLGENTDKLIF. The CDR3 DNA reads TGTGCTCTTGGGGTATCAGTACTGGGGGAAAACACCGATAAACTCATCTTT.

This clone was observed a few times. The rearrangement joins TRDV1 to TRDJ1, with D possibly being TRDD3 (6 bases). V lost 3 bases and J 0 bases, leaving 35 bases between the germline ends. CDR1 is TSWWSYY and CDR2 is QGS in the germline V gene. The CDR3 runs 23 residues. The CDR3 region has the DNA TGTGCTCTTGGGGATTGCCATGGCTACGTGAGAGAGGGATATTGTGGTTACACCGATAAACTCATCTTT. Protein: CALGDCHGYVREGYCGYTDKLIF.

As concerns this clone: The sample contains more than one DNA sequence encoding this CDR3. The chain links TRDV1 to TRDJ1; a weak D match, TRDD3 (6 bases). The germline V gene has CDR1 TSWWSYY and CDR2 QGS. V was cut by 4 bases and J by 11 bases, with 20 bases left in between. The CDR3 runs to 14 residues. The DNA for the CDR3 is TGTGCTCTTGGGGCCCAGGCAGTGTCTGGGGCTCTCATCTTT. It translates to CALGAQAVSGALIF.

In regard to this clone: This may stem from a read error, because a much larger clone lies one nucleotide away. V usage is TRDV1 and J usage is TRDJ1, with TRDD3 matching 8 bases. Germline V gene data show CDR1 as TSWWSYY and CDR2 as QGS. CDR3 length: 19 amino acids. Here the CDR3 DNA reads TGTGCTCTTGGGGACGAGAAGACTGGTTCGGGGATACACACCAATAAACTCATCTTT. This sequence encodes CALGDEKTGSGIHTNKLIF.

Remarks on this clone: One junction end disagrees with the germline gene, perhaps due to a read error. V usage is TRDV1 and J usage is TRDJ1; TRDD3 matches 9 bases. Germline V gene data show CDR1 as TSWWSYY and CDR2 as QGS. The CDR3 runs to 18 residues. CDR3 coding DNA: TGTGCTCTTGTGGAACTTAGGACTGGGGGACCGTACGCCGATAAACTCATCTTT. It translates to CALVELRTGGPYADKLIF.

This clone was seen more than once but under ten times. This chain uses TRDV1 with TRDJ1, with unresolved D. In germline, CDR1 is TSWWSYY, CDR2 QGS. The CDR3 length is 19 residues. With 0 bases removed from V and 1 base from J, the gap between germline ends came to 21 bases. This CDR3 reads CALGELTILLDNGTDKLIF. CDR3 bases: TGTGCTCTTGGGGAACTGACAATTTTACTAGACAACGGCACCGATAAACTCATCTTT.

This clone was counted only a few times. A read error may be the cause here, since a much bigger clone is one base away. The same CDR3 is also encoded by other DNA sequences in this sample. This chain links TRDV1 with TRDJ1, with TRDD3 identical over 7 bases. The CDR3 contains 20 residues. The V gene's germline CDR1 is TSWWSYY and CDR2 QGS. CDR3 in amino acids: CALGERALRSGGSYTDKLIF. DNA for the CDR3: TGTGCTCTTGGGGAACGGGCCCTACGGTCTGGGGGCTCGTACACAGATAAACTCATCTTT.

The chain is built from TRDV1 and TRDJ1; 7 nucleotides align to TRDD3. Trimming cost V 7 bases and J 8 bases; bases outside gene matches: 25. Germline V gene sequence: CDR1 TSWWSYY, CDR2 QGS. This CDR3 contains 18 residues. The CDR3 region has the DNA TGTGCTCTTGCCCCGAAGCTCCTTCTTCCACGGTTACTGGGGAAACTCATCTTT. Protein sequence: CALAPKLLLPRLLGKLIF.

This clone was found a few times. Other DNA sequences within the sample encode an identical CDR3. The rearrangement uses TRDV1 and TRDJ1; 11 positions match TRDD3. The CDR3 sequence is 19 residues long. Germline V gene lookup returns CDR1 TSWWSYY and CDR2 QGS. The V and J ends lost 2 bases and 2 bases, in that order; junction bases with no gene match: 13. CDR3 sequence reads: CALGESKLWGILYTDKLIF. The CDR3, as DNA: TGTGCTCTTGGGGAATCCAAACTCTGGGGGATACTTTATACCGATAAACTCATCTTT.

Comments on this clone: One base away lies a much larger clone, so this may be a sequencing read error. Other DNA sequences of this sample code for an identical CDR3. The chain carries TRDV1 and TRDJ1; TRDD3 is a possible D gene (5 bases). Trimming stripped 0 bases from V and 5 bases from J, with 13 bases between. Germline V CDR1 and CDR2: TSWWSYY, QGS. CDR3 length equals 15 residues. CDR3 bases: TGTGCTCTTGGGGAACTGGTATACGACGGGGATAAACTCATCTTT. This translates into CALGELVYDGDKLIF.

This chain uses TRDV1 with TRDJ1, with 10 nucleotides matching TRDD3. This CDR3 is 18 amino acids long. Germline V gene lookup returns CDR1 TSWWSYY and CDR2 QGS. V was pared by 5 bases and J by 0 bases, with 12 bases of the junction left unmatched. The CDR3 sequence is CALGPIGGDTRYTDKLIF. The CDR3 nucleotides are TGTGCTCTTGGGCCCATCGGGGGGGATACGCGGTACACCGATAAACTCATCTTT.

This clone has just a few counts. The chain uses TRDV1 and TRDJ1; D might be TRDD2 (5 bases). This CDR3 has 20 amino acids. The ends were cut back, 0 bases at V and 8 bases at J, with 31 bases in the middle. CDR1 is TSWWSYY and CDR2 is QGS in the germline V gene. In DNA, the CDR3 is TGTGCTCTTGGGGAACTGTTCCCCTACGGTCTCCATACATGGACGCCCAAACTCATCTTT. As protein: CALGELFPYGLHTWTPKLIF.

The chain is built from TRDV1 and TRDJ1; TRDD3 agrees at 9 bases. J lost 0 bases, V lost 2 bases, and 16 bases had no gene match. This CDR3 spans 20 amino acids. The germline CDR1 and CDR2 sequences are TSWWSYY and QGS. CDR3 bases: TGTGCTCTTGGGGAAGGGTCCTACCGGGGATACGACCCGTACACCGATAAACTCATCTTT. Protein product: CALGEGSYRGYDPYTDKLIF.

A word on this clone: This sequence may be a read error, since a much larger clone differs from it by one base. The chain links TRDV1 to TRDJ1; 8 positions match TRDD3. The CDR3 runs 20 residues. Germline CDR1 reads TSWWSYY; CDR2 reads QGS. DNA for the CDR3: TGTGCTCCTGGGGAACCGCTACGGTACGGTGGGGGATCGTACACCGATAAACTCATCTTT. This translates into CAPGEPLRYGGGSYTDKLIF.

The chain recombines TRDV1 with TRDJ1; a weak D match, TRDD3 (7 bases). Trimming took off 5 bases at V and 0 bases at J, with 28 bases between the two ends. The CDR3 has 20 amino acids. Germline CDR1 reads TSWWSYY; CDR2 reads QGS. The CDR3: CALGNGGSYNRTAYTDKLIF. The CDR3 nucleotides read TGTGCTCTTGGGAACGGGGGATCCTACAATCGGACTGCCTACACCGATAAACTCATCTTT.

This clone occurred a few times. The chain recombines TRDV1 with TRDJ1; 7 bases align to TRDD3. After removal of 2 bases from V and 4 bases from J, the junction contained 22 bases not matched to a gene. In germline, CDR1 is TSWWSYY, CDR2 QGS. CDR3 length: 20 residues. The CDR3 spells CALGESRGLSAGGSLDKLIF. As DNA, the CDR3 is TGTGCTCTTGGGGAAAGTCGGGGCTTGTCTGCTGGGGGGTCTCTCGATAAACTCATCTTT.

Details on this clone: The identical CDR3 is also encoded by other nucleotide sequences in the sample. The V and J genes are TRDV1 and TRDJ1; D may be TRDD2 or TRDD3 (9 bases each). Between the trimmed V and J ends, which lost 1 base and 0 bases, there was a span of 63 bases. The CDR3 contains 33 residues. The germline V gene encodes CDR1 TSWWSYY and CDR2 QGS. The CDR3, as DNA: TGTGCTCTTGGGGAACCCAGCCTTCCTACCCTCCCTCGTGACTGGGGGAGAACGGTGTCGAATGGCCTCGAATGGCGATACACCGATAAACTCATCTTT. It codes for CALGEPSLPTLPRDWGRTVSNGLEWRYTDKLIF.

In its sample, this clone was seen a few times. The chain is built from TRDV1 and TRDJ1; 10 bases fit TRDD3. With V trimmed by 2 bases and J by 3 bases, 6 bases remained unmatched. Germline CDR1 TSWWSYY, CDR2 QGS. The length of the CDR3 is 16 residues. The CDR3 loop reads CALGEFSWGIPDKLIF. DNA of the CDR3: TGTGCTCTTGGGGAATTTAGTTGGGGGATACCCGATAAACTCATCTTT.

The chain has TRDV1 and TRDJ1, with 11 bases identical to TRDD3. Germline V gives CDR1 TSWWSYY, CDR2 QGS. This CDR3 has 24 amino acids. Trimming took 5 bases from V and 1 from J; bases not matched to a gene: 30. CDR3 coding DNA: TGTGCTCTTGGGCCCTGGACCCAAGGGGGCCTTCCCCCGTACTGGGGGATAACCACCGATAAACTCATCTTT. Translation: CALGPWTQGGLPPYWGITTDKLIF.

As to this clone: Other nucleotide sequences from this sample produce the same CDR3. The J gene is TRDJ1, the V gene TRDV1; possibly TRDD3 for D (6 bases). Germline V CDR1 and CDR2: TSWWSYY, QGS. Trimming left V 0 bases short and J 3 bases short, with 14 bases between. The CDR3 extends over 16 amino acids. The CDR3 sequence is CALGELLGDTSDKLIF. Here the CDR3 DNA reads TGTGCTCTTGGGGAACTGCTGGGAGATACGTCCGATAAACTCATCTTT.

This clone was seen only a few times. J is TRDJ1 and V is TRDV1; unclear D gene. This CDR3 spans 13 amino acids. The germline gives CDR1 TSWWSYY, CDR2 QGS. Trimming took off 2 bases at V and 7 bases at J, with 11 bases between the two ends. CDR3 protein: CALGESNSLKLIF. The DNA for the CDR3 is TGTGCTCTTGGGGAATCTAACTCTCTTAAACTCATCTTT.

This rearrangement joins TRDV1 to TRDJ1; D is undetermined. V shed 2 bases and J shed 0 bases, with 19 bases lying between them. This CDR3 has 18 residues. The germline V gene has CDR1 TSWWSYY and CDR2 QGS. CDR3 in DNA: TGTGCTCTTGGGGAAGGAGGACCCCGTCGGGCCCACACCGATAAACTCATCTTT. Translation gives CALGEGGPRRAHTDKLIF.